The source of this T cell receptor beta chain is a study of radiation and T cells in renal cell carcinoma. Germline-derived CDR1 and CDR2 are LGHNA and YNFKEQ. The CDR3 extends over 17 amino acids. V was pared by 0 bases and J by 8 bases, with 9 bases of the junction left unmatched. Described time point: blood 2 weeks post-SBRT. Treatment noted: 15 Gy SBRT to primary tumor, nephrectomy 4 weeks later. Serial blood draws occurred at baseline and 2 and 4 weeks post-SBRT. The table came from immunoSEQ multiplex PCR; TCRdb's copy has only in-frame clones and leaves some out. The sample has 100,000 to 150,000 clones, roughly four fifths seen once. A remark on this clone: Antigen unknown.

Regarding the study as a whole: Without pretreatment biopsies, baseline tumor clonotype presence was undetermined. Top tumor clonotypes rose in blood 2 weeks post-radiation, then contracted.

The TCR was taken from a man in his fifties with renal cell carcinoma. This chain joins TRBV4-2 and TRBJ2-1; 11 nucleotides align to TRBD2. The material sequenced was blood, taken from a patient whose treatment included radiotherapy and nephrectomy. CDR3 bases: TGTGCCAGCAGCCAAGATCTGCTAGCGGGGGGCGGGGATGAGCAGTTCTTC. This gives the protein CASSQDLLAGGGDEQFF.